The clone carrying this T cell receptor (beta chain) was counted many times. Its antigen is not identified. These data come from a study of human T cells and chemical hapten exposure. Time point noted: patch test 1, 2 weeks after DPC sensitization. As for treatment: therapeutic diphenylcyclopropenone sensitization with weekly scalp DPC. Study-level results: Clustering by CDR3 similarity yielded significantly more large clusters from expanded TCRs than controls.

MiXCR was run by TCRdb on the RACE reads, yielding one entry per CDR3 protein. The data contain tens of thousands of distinct CDR3 sequences, approximately 11% of them seen just once; the ten biggest clones take up 3.5% to 4.5%. The source is a woman aged 45-65 years with alopecia areata. Some clones in this sample may be carry-over from other donors' samples. The source material was whole blood, sampled in connection with sensitization to the hapten diphenylcyclopropenone (DPC).

The CDR3 DNA reads TGCAGTGCTAGAGATCGGAGGACCTCCCTGATCTATGGCTACACCTTC. It yields the protein CSARDRRTSLIYGYTF. The chain is built from TRBV20-1 and TRBJ1-2; no reliable D call. The CDR3 sequence is 16 residues long. Germline CDR1 is DFQATT and CDR2 is SNEGSKA (reference sequence). The V end lost 0 bases, the J end lost 4 bases, and 18 bases lay between the germline ends.